A selection of T cell receptor beta chains follows, all from one sample in a study of cytomegalovirus exposure and HLA in healthy donors. Only in-frame clones appear in the TCRdb table, and some are missing; sequencing was by immunoSEQ multiplex PCR. The table has fewer than 250,000 clones, more than 75% seen once. The specimen was PBMCs. The origin of the receptors is a man in his late teens or twenties in good health and CMV-seronegative. Each CDR3 is given without its conserved first and last residue. The order of the fields is J gene, V gene, CDR3 protein.

j_gene: TRBJ2-1; v_gene: TRBV5-1; CDR3aa: ASSLVLEVNEQF
j_gene: TRBJ2-5; v_gene: TRBV6-4; CDR3aa: ASSPIAGETQY
j_gene: TRBJ2-2; v_gene: TRBV9; CDR3aa: ASSGQGGLANTGELF
j_gene: TRBJ2-7; v_gene: TRBV2; CDR3aa: ASSFTGVEQY
j_gene: TRBJ2-3; v_gene: TRBV4-3; CDR3aa: ASSPPGTRDTQY
j_gene: TRBJ2-7; v_gene: TRBV6-5; CDR3aa: ASSYSGTGSYEQY
j_gene: TRBJ1-4; v_gene: TRBV28; CDR3aa: ASSPRPGQGSEKLF
j_gene: TRBJ2-5; v_gene: TRBV6-5; CDR3aa: ASSYSTAQETQY
j_gene: TRBJ1-5; v_gene: TRBV4-3; CDR3aa: ASSQGIRGGQPQH
j_gene: TRBJ1-2; v_gene: TRBV30; CDR3aa: AWSVVLQGYGYT
j_gene: TRBJ2-3; v_gene: TRBV6-1; CDR3aa: ASSEEGGGSTDTQY
j_gene: TRBJ1-2; v_gene: TRBV4-3; CDR3aa: ASSPRDIDYGYT
j_gene: TRBJ2-3; v_gene: TRBV18; CDR3aa: ASSPGEADTQY
j_gene: TRBJ2-1; v_gene: TRBV5-4; CDR3aa: ASSLVRYNEQF
j_gene: TRBJ2-2; v_gene: TRBV11-3; CDR3aa: ASSLQGTGELF
j_gene: TRBJ1-1; v_gene: TRBV19; CDR3aa: ASRKPGLNTEAF
j_gene: TRBJ2-1; v_gene: TRBV19; CDR3aa: ASSTGTRSYEQF
j_gene: TRBJ2-1; v_gene: TRBV7-2; CDR3aa: ASSLGLAAYNEQF
j_gene: TRBJ1-1; v_gene: TRBV5-6; CDR3aa: ASSLSQGAEAF
j_gene: TRBJ1-2; v_gene: TRBV4-3; CDR3aa: ASSQDTGMNYGYT
j_gene: TRBJ1-2; v_gene: TRBV9; CDR3aa: ASSVGDRADGYGYT
j_gene: TRBJ2-4; v_gene: TRBV3-2; CDR3aa: ASSQDLD
j_gene: TRBJ2-7; v_gene: TRBV5-5; CDR3aa: ASSFNQRGRKREQY
j_gene: TRBJ2-3; v_gene: TRBV5-1; CDR3aa: ASRPGGAGTDTQY
j_gene: TRBJ1-1; v_gene: TRBV27; CDR3aa: ASRRAPGVGPKNTEAF
j_gene: TRBJ2-1; v_gene: TRBV27; CDR3aa: ASSFGGAYNEQF
j_gene: TRBJ2-5; v_gene: TRBV4-2; CDR3aa: ASSQDRNSGRAGETQY
j_gene: TRBJ1-2; v_gene: TRBV18; CDR3aa: ASSPGEGNYGYT
j_gene: TRBJ2-7; v_gene: TRBV30; CDR3aa: AWRTDRAREQY
j_gene: TRBJ2-7; v_gene: TRBV5-1; CDR3aa: ASSSGGYEQY
j_gene: TRBJ1-2; v_gene: TRBV7-8; CDR3aa: ASSLARDYGYT
j_gene: TRBJ2-7; v_gene: TRBV29-1; CDR3aa: SVDGGEIDEQY
j_gene: TRBJ1-2; v_gene: TRBV7-2; CDR3aa: ASSFRQGDGYT
j_gene: TRBJ2-2; v_gene: TRBV7-2; CDR3aa: ASKGGANTGELF
j_gene: TRBJ1-2; v_gene: TRBV27; CDR3aa: ASSTRTASNYGYT
j_gene: TRBJ2-1; v_gene: TRBV4-1; CDR3aa: ASSQDTGSGGVRDEQF
j_gene: TRBJ2-1; v_gene: TRBV27; CDR3aa: ASSLNPFEWNEQF
j_gene: TRBJ2-1; v_gene: TRBV7-3; CDR3aa: ASSSGASGSEEQF
j_gene: TRBJ2-2; v_gene: TRBV18; CDR3aa: ASSPPSGGITGELF
j_gene: TRBJ1-1; v_gene: TRBV5-1; CDR3aa: ASSSGQGDTEAF
j_gene: TRBJ2-7; v_gene: TRBV5-1; CDR3aa: ASSLDLGSGGVSSSYEQY
j_gene: TRBJ2-3; v_gene: TRBV2; CDR3aa: ASRTSGTDTQY
j_gene: TRBJ2-7; v_gene: TRBV5-1; CDR3aa: ASSLSGTGPEQY
j_gene: TRBJ2-5; v_gene: TRBV30; CDR3aa: AWSVRTSGRLGEETQY
j_gene: TRBJ2-7; v_gene: TRBV30; CDR3aa: AWSVQGQYEQY
j_gene: TRBJ1-3; v_gene: TRBV6-1; CDR3aa: ASSEQGPPGNTIY
j_gene: TRBJ2-7; v_gene: TRBV5-6; CDR3aa: ASSFLSDYEQY
j_gene: TRBJ2-3; v_gene: TRBV9; CDR3aa: ASSVAWDRGTDTQY